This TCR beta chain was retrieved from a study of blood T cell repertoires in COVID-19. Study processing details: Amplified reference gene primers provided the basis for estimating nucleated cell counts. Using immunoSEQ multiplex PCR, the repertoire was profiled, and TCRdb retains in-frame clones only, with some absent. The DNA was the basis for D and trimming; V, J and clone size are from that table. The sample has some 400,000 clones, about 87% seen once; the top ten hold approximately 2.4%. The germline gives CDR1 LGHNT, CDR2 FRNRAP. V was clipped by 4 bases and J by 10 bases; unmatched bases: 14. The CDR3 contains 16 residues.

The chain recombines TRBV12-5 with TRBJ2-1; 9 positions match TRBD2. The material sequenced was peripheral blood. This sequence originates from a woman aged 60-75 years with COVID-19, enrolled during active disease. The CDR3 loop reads CASGSPRASGVGEQFF. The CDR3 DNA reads TGTGCTAGTGGTTCACCAAGGGCTAGCGGGGTTGGGGAGCAGTTCTTC.